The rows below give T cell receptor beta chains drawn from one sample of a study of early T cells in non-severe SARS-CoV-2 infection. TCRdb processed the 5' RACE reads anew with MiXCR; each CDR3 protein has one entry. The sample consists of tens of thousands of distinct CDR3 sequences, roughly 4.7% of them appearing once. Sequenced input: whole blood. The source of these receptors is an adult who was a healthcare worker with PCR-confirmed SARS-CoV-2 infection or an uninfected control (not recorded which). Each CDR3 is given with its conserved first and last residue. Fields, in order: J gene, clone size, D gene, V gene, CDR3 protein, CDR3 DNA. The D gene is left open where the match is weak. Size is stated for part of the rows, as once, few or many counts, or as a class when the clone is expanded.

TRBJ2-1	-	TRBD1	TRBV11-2	CASSLASGGRYNEQFF	TGTGCCAGCAGCTTAGCGTCAGGGGGCCGATACAATGAGCAGTTCTTC
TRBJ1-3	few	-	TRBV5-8	CASSLLRKGSGNTIYF	TGTGCCAGCAGCTTGCTGAGAAAAGGCTCTGGAAACACCATATATTTT
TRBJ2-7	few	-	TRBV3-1	CASTLTGNEQYF	TGTGCCAGCACCCTGACGGGGAACGAGCAGTACTTC
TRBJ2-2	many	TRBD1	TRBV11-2	CASSRDRNTGELFF	TGTGCCAGCAGTCGGGACAGGAACACCGGGGAGCTGTTTTTT
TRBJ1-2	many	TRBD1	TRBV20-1	CSATKGQGDGYTF	TGCAGTGCCACCAAGGGACAGGGAGATGGCTACACCTTC
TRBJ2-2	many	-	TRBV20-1	CSARDAATNRGELFF	TGCAGTGCTAGAGACGCGGCCACTAACAGGGGGGAGCTGTTTTTT
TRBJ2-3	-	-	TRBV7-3	CASSLTGLRSTDTQYF	TGTGCCAGCAGCTTAACGGGCCTTAGATCGACAGATACGCAGTATTTT
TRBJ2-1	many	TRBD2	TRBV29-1	CSARAGDTYNEQFF	TGCAGCGCCCGAGCGGGGGACACATACAATGAGCAGTTCTTC
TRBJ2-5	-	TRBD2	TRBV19	CASSLAGDQETQYF	TGTGCCAGTAGTCTAGCGGGGGACCAAGAGACCCAGTACTTC
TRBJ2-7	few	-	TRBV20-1	CSARLNSYEQYF	TGCAGTGCTAGACTGAACTCCTACGAGCAGTACTTC
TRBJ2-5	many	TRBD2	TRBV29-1	CSVEKGLAGETQYF	TGCAGCGTTGAGAAGGGGCTAGCGGGCGAGACCCAGTACTTC
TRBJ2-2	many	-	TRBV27	CASSFVLGRGTGELFF	TGTGCCAGCAGTTTTGTCTTAGGCAGAGGGACCGGGGAGCTGTTTTTT
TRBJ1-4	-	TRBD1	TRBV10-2	CASSESRGQLKLFF	TGCGCCAGCAGTGAGTCGAGGGGACAGTTAAAACTGTTTTTT
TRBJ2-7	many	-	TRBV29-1	CSVLETPPYEQYF	TGCAGCGTTCTCGAGACACCACCCTACGAGCAGTACTTC
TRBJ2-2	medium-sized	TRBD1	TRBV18	CASSRDSTDTGELFF	TGTGCCAGCTCACGGGACAGTACGGACACCGGGGAGCTGTTTTTT
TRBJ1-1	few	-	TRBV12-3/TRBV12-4	CASIRGGNTEAFF	TGTGCCAGCATCCGCGGGGGGAACACTGAAGCTTTCTTT
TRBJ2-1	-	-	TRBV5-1	CASSLEGVGYNEQFF	TGCGCCAGCAGCTTGGAGGGGGTTGGATACAATGAGCAGTTCTTC
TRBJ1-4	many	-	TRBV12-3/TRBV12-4	CASSRDGHEKLFF	TGTGCCAGCAGTCGGGACGGACATGAAAAACTGTTTTTT
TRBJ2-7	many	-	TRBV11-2	CASSLVGAGLGYEQYF	TGTGCCAGCAGCTTAGTTGGTGCAGGGTTGGGCTACGAGCAGTACTTC
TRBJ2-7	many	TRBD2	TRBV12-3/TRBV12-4	CASSFVGLAESYEQYF	TGTGCCAGCAGTTTTGTAGGTCTAGCGGAGTCCTACGAGCAGTACTTC
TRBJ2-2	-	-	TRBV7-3	CASSQSYTGELFF	TGTGCCAGCAGCCAATCCTACACCGGGGAGCTGTTTTTT
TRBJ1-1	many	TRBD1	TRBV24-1	CATSDPTTGDTEAFF	TGTGCCACCAGTGATCCCACGACAGGGGACACTGAAGCTTTCTTT
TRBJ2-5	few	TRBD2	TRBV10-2	CASSESGLAEQKETQYF	TGCGCCAGCAGTGAGTCAGGACTAGCGGAGCAAAAAGAGACCCAGTACTTC
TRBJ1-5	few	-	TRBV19	CASSIARNYNQPQHF	TGTGCCAGTAGTATAGCCAGAAATTACAATCAGCCCCAGCATTTT
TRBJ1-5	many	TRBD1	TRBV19	CASSPTGGGQPQHF	TGTGCCAGTAGTCCAACAGGGGGTGGTCAGCCCCAGCATTTT